The text below deals with one T cell receptor (beta chain). CDR3 size: 14 residues. Germline V gene data show CDR1 as SGHTA and CDR2 as FQGNSA. The V gene lost 1 base and the J gene lost 2 bases, with 7 bases spanning the gap. This entry is derived from a study of cytomegalovirus exposure and HLA in healthy donors. In the study overall: Some 90 million unique TCRs from HLA-typed donors were held in an early data release.

Researchers ran the PCR with 60 Vbeta and 13 Jbeta primers. Generated by immunoSEQ multiplex PCR, the TCRdb table keeps only in-frame clones and is missing some. The sample gives some 200,000 clones, around 68% of which show up once; less than 3% is in the top ten. The V and J genes are TRBV7-2 and TRBJ2-3; D gene unclear. Sequencing was carried out using PBMCs. The receptor was isolated from a man aged 40-49 years in good health and CMV-seronegative. The CDR3 reads CASSLDRFTDTQYF. CDR3 DNA sequence: TGTGCCAGCAGCTTAGACAGATTCACAGATACGCAGTATTTT.